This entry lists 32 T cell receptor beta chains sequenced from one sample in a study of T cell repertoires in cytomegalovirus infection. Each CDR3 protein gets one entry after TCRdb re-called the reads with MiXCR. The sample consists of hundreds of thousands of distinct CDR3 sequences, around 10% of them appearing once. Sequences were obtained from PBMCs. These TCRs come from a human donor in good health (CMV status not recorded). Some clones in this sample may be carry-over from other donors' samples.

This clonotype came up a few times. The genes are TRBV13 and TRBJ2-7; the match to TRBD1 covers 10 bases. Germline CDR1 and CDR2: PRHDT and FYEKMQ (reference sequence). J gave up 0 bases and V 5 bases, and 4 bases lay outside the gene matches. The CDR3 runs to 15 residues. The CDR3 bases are TGTGCCAGCAGCCGAGGGGACAGGGGCTCCTACGAGCAGTACTTC. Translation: CASSRGDRGSYEQYF.

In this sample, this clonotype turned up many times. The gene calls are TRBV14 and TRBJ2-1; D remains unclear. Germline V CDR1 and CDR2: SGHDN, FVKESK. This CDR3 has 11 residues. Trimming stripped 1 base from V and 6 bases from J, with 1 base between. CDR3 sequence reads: CASSQVNEQFF. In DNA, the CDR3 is TGTGCCAGCAGCCAAGTCAATGAGCAGTTCTTC.

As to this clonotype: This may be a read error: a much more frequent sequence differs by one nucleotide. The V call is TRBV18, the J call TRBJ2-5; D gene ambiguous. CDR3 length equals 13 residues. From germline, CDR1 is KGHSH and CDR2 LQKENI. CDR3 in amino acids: CASSPELSETRYF. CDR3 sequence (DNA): TGTGCCAGCTCACCTGAATTAAGCGAGACCCGGTACTTC.

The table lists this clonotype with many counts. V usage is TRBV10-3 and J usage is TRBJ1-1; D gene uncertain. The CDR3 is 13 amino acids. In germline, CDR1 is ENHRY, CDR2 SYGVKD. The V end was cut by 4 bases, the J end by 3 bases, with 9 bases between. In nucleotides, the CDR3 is TGTGCCATCAGTGGCACATCGGACACTGAAGCTTTCTTT. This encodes CAISGTSDTEAFF.

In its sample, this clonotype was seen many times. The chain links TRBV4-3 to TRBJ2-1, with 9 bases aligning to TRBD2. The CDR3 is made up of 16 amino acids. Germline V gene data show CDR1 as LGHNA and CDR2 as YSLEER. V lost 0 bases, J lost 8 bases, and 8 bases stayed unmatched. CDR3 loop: CASSQELRGGLDEQFF. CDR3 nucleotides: TGCGCCAGCAGCCAAGAGTTGCGGGGGGGCCTGGATGAGCAGTTCTTC.

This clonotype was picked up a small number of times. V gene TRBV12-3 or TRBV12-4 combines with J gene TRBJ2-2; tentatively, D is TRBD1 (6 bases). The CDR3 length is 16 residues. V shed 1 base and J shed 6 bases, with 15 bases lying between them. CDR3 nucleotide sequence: TGTGCCAGCAGTTTAGGGACAGCCATGGGTCCCGGGGAGCTGTTTTTT. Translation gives CASSLGTAMGPGELFF.

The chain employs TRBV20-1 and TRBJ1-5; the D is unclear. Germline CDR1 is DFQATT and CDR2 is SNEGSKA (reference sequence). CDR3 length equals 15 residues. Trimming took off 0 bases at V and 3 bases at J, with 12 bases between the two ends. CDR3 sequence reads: CSARDEVLVNQPQHF. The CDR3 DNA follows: TGCAGTGCTAGAGATGAGGTTCTAGTCAATCAGCCCCAGCATTTT.

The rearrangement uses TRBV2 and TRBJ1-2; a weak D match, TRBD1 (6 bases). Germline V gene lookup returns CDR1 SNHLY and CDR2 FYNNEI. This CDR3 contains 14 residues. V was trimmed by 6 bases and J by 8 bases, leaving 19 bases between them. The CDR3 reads CASRPRGAVEGYTF. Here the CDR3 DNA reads TGTGCCAGCAGGCCCCGGGGGGCAGTGGAAGGCTACACCTTC.

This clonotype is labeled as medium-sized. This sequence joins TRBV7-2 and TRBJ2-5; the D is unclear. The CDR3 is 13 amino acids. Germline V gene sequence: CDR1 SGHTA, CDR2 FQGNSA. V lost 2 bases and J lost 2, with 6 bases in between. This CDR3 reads CASSLTRQETQYF. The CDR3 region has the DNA TGTGCCAGCAGCTTAACCCGGCAAGAGACCCAGTACTTC.

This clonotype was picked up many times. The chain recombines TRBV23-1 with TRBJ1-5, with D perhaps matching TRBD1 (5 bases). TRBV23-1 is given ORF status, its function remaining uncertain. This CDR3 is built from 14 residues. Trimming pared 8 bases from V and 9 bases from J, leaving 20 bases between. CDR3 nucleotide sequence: TGCGCCAGCCCACACGGGACGCTGAATTGGCCCCAGCATTTT. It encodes CASPHGTLNWPQHF.

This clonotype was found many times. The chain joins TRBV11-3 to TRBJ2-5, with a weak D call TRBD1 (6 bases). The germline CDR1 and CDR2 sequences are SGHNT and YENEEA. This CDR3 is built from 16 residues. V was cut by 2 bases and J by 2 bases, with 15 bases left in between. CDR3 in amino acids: CASSLTQPQGQETQYF. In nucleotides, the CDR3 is TGTGCCAGCAGCTTAACCCAGCCCCAGGGGCAAGAGACCCAGTACTTC.

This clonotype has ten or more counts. CDR3 sequence reads: CASSWEVQTGYGYTF. The CDR3 nucleotides read TGTGCCAGCAGTTGGGAGGTACAAACGGGCTATGGCTACACCTTC. The chain employs TRBV12-3 or TRBV12-4 and TRBJ1-2; the D is unclear. The CDR3 consists of 15 residues. Trimming cost V 4 bases and J 4 bases, with 16 bases left between them.

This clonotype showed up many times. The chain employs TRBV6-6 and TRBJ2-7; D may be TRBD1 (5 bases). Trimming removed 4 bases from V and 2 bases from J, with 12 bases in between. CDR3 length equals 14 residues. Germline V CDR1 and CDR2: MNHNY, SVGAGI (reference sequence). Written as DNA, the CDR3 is TGTGCCAGCAGTTCGAGGACCAGGGCCTACGAGCAGTACTTC. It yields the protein CASSSRTRAYEQYF.

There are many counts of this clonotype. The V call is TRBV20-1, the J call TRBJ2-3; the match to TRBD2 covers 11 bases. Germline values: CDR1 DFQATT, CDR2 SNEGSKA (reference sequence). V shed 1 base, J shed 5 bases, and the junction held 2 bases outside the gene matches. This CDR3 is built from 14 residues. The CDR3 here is CSARGLAGLDTQYF. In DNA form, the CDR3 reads TGCAGTGCTAGAGGACTAGCGGGGCTAGATACGCAGTATTTT.

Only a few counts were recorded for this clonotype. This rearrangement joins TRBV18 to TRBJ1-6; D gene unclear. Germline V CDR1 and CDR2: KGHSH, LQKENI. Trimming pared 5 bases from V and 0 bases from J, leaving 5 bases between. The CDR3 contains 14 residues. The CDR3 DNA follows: TGTGCCAGCTCAACGATCTCCTATAATTCACCCCTCCACTTT. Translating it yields CASSTISYNSPLHF.

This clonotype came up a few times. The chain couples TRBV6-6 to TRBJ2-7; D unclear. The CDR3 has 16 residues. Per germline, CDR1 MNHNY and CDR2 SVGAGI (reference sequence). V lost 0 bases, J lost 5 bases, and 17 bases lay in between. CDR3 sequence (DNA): TGTGCCAGCAGTTACTCGGAGTTGGGTTCGGGTAACGAGCAGTACGTC. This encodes CASSYSELGSGNEQYV.

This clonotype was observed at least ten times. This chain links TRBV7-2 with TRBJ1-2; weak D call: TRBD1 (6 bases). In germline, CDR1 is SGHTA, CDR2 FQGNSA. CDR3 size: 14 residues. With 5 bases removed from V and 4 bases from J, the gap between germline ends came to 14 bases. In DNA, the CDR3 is TGTGCCAGCAGCACTCAACAGGGTACCTATGGCTACACCTTC. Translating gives CASSTQQGTYGYTF.

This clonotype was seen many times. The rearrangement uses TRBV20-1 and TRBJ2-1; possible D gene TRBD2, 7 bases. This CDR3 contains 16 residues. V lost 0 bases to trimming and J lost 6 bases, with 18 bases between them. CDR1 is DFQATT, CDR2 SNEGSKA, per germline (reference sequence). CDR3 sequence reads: CSARDQRGGRLNEQFF. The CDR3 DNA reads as TGCAGTGCTAGAGATCAAAGGGGGGGAAGGCTCAATGAGCAGTTCTTC.

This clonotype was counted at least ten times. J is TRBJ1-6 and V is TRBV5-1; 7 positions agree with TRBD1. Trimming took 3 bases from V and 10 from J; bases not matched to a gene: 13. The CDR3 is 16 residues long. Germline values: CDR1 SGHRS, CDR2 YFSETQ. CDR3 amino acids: CASSSQGEQGYSPLHF. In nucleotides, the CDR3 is TGCGCCAGCAGCTCCCAGGGGGAGCAGGGGTACTCACCCCTCCACTTT.

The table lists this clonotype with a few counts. CDR3: CSALTFSGNTIYF. DNA of the CDR3: TGCAGTGCCCTAACATTCTCTGGAAACACCATATATTTT. The V gene is TRBV20-1, the J gene TRBJ1-3; D is ambiguous. CDR1 is DFQATT and CDR2 is SNEGSKA in the germline V gene (reference sequence). The V and J ends lost 6 bases and 0 bases respectively, with 9 bases between them. This CDR3 spans 13 amino acids.

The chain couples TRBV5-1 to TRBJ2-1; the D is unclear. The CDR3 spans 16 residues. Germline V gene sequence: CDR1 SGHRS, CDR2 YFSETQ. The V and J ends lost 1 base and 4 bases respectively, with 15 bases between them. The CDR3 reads CASSLLAGPFYNEQFF. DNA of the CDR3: TGCGCCAGCAGCTTGCTTGCAGGACCCTTTTACAATGAGCAGTTCTTC.

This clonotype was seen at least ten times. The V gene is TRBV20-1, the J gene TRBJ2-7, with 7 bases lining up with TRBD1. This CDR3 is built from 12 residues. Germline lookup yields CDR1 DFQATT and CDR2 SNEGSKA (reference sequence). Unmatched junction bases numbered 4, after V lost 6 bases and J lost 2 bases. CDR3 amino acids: CSARGQTYEQYF. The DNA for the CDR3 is TGCAGTGCCCGGGGACAGACCTACGAGCAGTACTTC.

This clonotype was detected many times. This CDR3 reads CSARTGWVTEAFF. Here the CDR3 DNA reads TGCAGTGCTAGAACAGGGTGGGTCACTGAAGCTTTCTTT. This chain uses TRBV20-1 with TRBJ1-1; weak D call: TRBD1 (6 bases). Per the germline V gene, CDR1 is DFQATT and CDR2 is SNEGSKA (reference sequence). The CDR3 has 13 residues. Between the trimmed V and J ends, which lost 2 bases and 4 bases, there was a span of 11 bases.

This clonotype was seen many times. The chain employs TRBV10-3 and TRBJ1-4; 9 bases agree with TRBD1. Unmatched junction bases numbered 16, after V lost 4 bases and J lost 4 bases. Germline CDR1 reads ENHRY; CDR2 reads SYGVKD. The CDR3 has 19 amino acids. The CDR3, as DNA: TGTGCCATCAGTGGGGCCCCCGGACAGGGGAGAAATGGTAATGAAAAACTGTTTTTT. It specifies CAISGAPGQGRNGNEKLFF.

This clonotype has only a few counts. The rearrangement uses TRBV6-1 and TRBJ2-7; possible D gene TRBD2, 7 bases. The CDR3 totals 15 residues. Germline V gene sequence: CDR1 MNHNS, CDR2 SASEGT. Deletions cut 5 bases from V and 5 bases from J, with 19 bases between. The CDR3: CASSSGGAGSHEQYF. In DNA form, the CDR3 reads TGTGCCAGCAGTTCTGGGGGGGCGGGGTCCCACGAGCAGTACTTC.

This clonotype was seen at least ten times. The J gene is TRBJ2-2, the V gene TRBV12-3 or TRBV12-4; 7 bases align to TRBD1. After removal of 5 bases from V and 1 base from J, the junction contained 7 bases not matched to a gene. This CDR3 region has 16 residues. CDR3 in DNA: TGTGCCAGCAGTCCCTTCGACAGGGAGAACACCGGGGAGCTGTTTTTT. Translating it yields CASSPFDRENTGELFF.

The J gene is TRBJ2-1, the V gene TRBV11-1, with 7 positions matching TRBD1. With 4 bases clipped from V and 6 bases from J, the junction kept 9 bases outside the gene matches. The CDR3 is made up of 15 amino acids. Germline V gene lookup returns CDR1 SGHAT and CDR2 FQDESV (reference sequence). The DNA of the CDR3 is TGTGCCAGCAGCTATGGACAGGTCATTTCCAATGAGCAGTTCTTC. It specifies CASSYGQVISNEQFF. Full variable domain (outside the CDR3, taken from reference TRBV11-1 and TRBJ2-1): EAEVAQSPRYKITEKSQAVAFWCDPISGHATLYWYRQILGQGPELLVQFQDESVVDDSQLPKDRFSAERLKGVDSTLKIQPAELGDSAMYLCASSYGQVISNEQFFGPGTRLTVL.

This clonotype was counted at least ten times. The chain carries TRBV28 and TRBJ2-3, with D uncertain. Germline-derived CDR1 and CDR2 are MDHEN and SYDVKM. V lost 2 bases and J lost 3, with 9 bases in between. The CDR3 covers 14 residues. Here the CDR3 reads CASSLNRATDTQYF. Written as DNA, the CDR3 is TGTGCCAGCAGTTTAAATAGGGCGACAGATACGCAGTATTTT.

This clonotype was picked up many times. DNA of the CDR3: TGTGCCAGCAGCTCAGACAGGTCCGAGTACTTC. It encodes CASSSDRSEYF. V is TRBV5-6 and J is TRBJ2-5; D possibly corresponds to TRBD1 (6 bases). The V and J ends lost 3 bases and 12 bases respectively, with 12 bases between them. The germline gives CDR1 SGHDT, CDR2 YYEEEE. This CDR3 is built from 11 residues.

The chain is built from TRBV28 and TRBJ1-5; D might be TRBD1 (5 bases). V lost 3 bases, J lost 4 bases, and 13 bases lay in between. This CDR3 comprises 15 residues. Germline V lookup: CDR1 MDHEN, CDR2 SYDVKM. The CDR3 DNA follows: TGTGCCAGCAGTTTTTTCCAGGGAGGTAATCAGCCCCAGCATTTT. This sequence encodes CASSFFQGGNQPQHF.

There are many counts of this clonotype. CDR3 amino acids: CASSLEVPRDTGELFF. For the CDR3, the DNA is TGTGCCAGCAGCTTGGAGGTGCCGAGGGACACCGGGGAGCTGTTTTTT. This chain uses TRBV5-5 with TRBJ2-2, with D possibly being TRBD2 (5 bases). The ends were cut back, 0 bases at V and 3 bases at J, with 12 bases in the middle. The CDR3 is made up of 16 amino acids. Germline assignment: CDR1 SGHKS and CDR2 YYEKEE (reference sequence). The full variable domain, with the rest looked up from reference TRBV5-5 and TRBJ2-2, is DAGVTQSPTHLIKTRGQQVTLRCSPISGHKSVSWYQQVLGQGPQFIFQYYEKEERGRGNFPDRFSARQFPNYSSELNVNALLLGDSALYLCASSLEVPRDTGELFFGEGSRLTVL.

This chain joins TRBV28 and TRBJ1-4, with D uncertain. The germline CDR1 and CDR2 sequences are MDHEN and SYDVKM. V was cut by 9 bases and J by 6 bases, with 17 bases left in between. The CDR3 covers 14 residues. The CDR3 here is CASFSLGDYEKLFF. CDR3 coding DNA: TGTGCCAGTTTTTCCCTGGGCGATTATGAAAAACTGTTTTTT.